A selection of T cell receptor beta chains follows, all from one sample in a study of response to subunit inactivated influenza vaccine. TCRdb fed the RT-PCR reads into MiXCR, producing one record per CDR3 protein. The sample consists of about 180,000 distinct CDR3 sequences, roughly a tenth of them appearing once. Sequencing was performed on CD8+ T cells sorted from PBMCs, taken about 23 months after vaccination. These receptors were collected from a man in his fifties or sixties who received an inactivated influenza vaccine. Each CDR3 is given with its conserved first and last residue. Each record gives: V gene, clone size, J gene, D gene, CDR3 protein, CDR3 DNA. The D gene is left open where the match is weak. Not every row has a clone size; where given, it reads once, few, many or a size class.

TRBV6-1	few	TRBJ1-4	-	CASSPLGGAYEKLFF	TGTGCCAGCAGTCCCCTCGGAGGGGCCTATGAAAAACTGTTTTTT
TRBV12-3/TRBV12-4	few	TRBJ2-2	-	CAVQVANTGELFF	TGTGCCGTTCAAGTAGCTAACACCGGGGAGCTGTTTTTT
TRBV5-5	-	TRBJ2-7	TRBD1	CASSRPNRGTYEQYF	TGTGCCAGCAGCCGCCCTAACAGGGGAACCTACGAGCAGTACTTC
TRBV12-3/TRBV12-4	-	TRBJ2-7	-	CASSFQVSYEQYF	TGTGCCAGCAGTTTCCAGGTATCCTACGAGCAGTACTTC
TRBV7-2	few	TRBJ2-7	-	CASSLGAGPYYEQYF	TGTGCCAGCAGCTTAGGGGCAGGACCATACTACGAGCAGTACTTC
TRBV7-6	few	TRBJ1-6	-	CASSLDLPGEIDSPLHF	TGTGCCAGCAGCTTAGATCTTCCGGGGGAAATTGATTCACCCCTCCACTTT
TRBV5-1	few	TRBJ2-7	-	CASSLQSWGTYEQYF	TGCGCCAGCAGCCTTCAGTCTTGGGGGACCTACGAGCAGTACTTC
TRBV7-9	many	TRBJ1-4	-	CASSLAAGVANEKLFF	TGTGCCAGCAGCTTAGCGGCGGGGGTCGCTAATGAAAAACTGTTTTTT
TRBV7-6	-	TRBJ2-3	TRBD2	CARQGLAGGKPVDTQYF	TGTGCCAGGCAGGGACTAGCGGGGGGCAAACCGGTTGATACGCAGTATTTT
TRBV20-1	few	TRBJ2-5	TRBD2	CSARDSSSGILETQYF	TGCAGTGCTAGAGATTCGTCTAGCGGGATTTTAGAGACCCAGTACTTC
TRBV9	-	TRBJ1-1	TRBD1	CASGTVNTEAFF	TGTGCCAGCGGGACAGTGAACACTGAAGCTTTCTTT
TRBV9	few	TRBJ1-1	-	CASSPTIGNTEAFF	TGTGCCAGCAGCCCCACCATCGGGAACACTGAAGCTTTCTTT
TRBV6-1	many	TRBJ1-6	-	CASEALGGYNSPLHF	TGTGCCAGCGAGGCTCTAGGGGGTTATAATTCACCCCTCCACTTT
TRBV7-9	few	TRBJ1-1	-	CANGQMNTEAFF	TGTGCCAATGGACAGATGAACACTGAAGCTTTCTTT
TRBV27	-	TRBJ2-7	-	CASSPTVGGRYEQYF	TGTGCCAGCAGTCCGACGGTGGGAGGCCGATACGAGCAGTACTTC
TRBV7-9	-	TRBJ2-1	TRBD2	CASSYSGIEQFF	TGTGCCAGCAGCTATAGCGGGATCGAGCAGTTCTTC